This T cell receptor (beta chain) came from a study of T cell responses to AZD1222 COVID-19 vaccine. General study findings and limits: Spike-specific TCR depth and breadth grew after two AZD1222 doses. All repertoire sampling was performed exclusively after the peak T cell response. Spike was spanned by vaccine-associated CD4 TCRs, which were dominant at 160-218 and 743-854. The sample set comprised mostly white British donors with more females, and clonal diversity was possibly underestimated.

TCRdb's copy holds only in-frame clones and misses some; the assay was immunoSEQ multiplex PCR. The repertoire has more than 65,000 clones, around 85% of them found once; the top ten carry about 3%. Comments on this clone: As yet, its antigen is unknown.

The starting material was peripheral blood, obtained 28 days after the second AZD1222 dose. This clonotype was sampled from an adult who received the AZD1222 COVID-19 vaccine.

This CDR3 reads CASSLVALGNSPLHF. In DNA form, the CDR3 reads TGCGCCAGCAGCTTGGTGGCGTTGGGTAATTCACCCCTCCACTTT. J is TRBJ1-6 and V is TRBV5-1, with D unresolved. Germline-derived CDR1 and CDR2 are SGHRS and YFSETQ. Deletions cut 0 bases from V and 6 bases from J, with 10 bases between. This CDR3 has 15 amino acids.